What follows are 30 T cell receptor beta chains derived from one specimen sequenced in a study of blood T cell repertoires in COVID-19. Libraries were prepared by immunoSEQ multiplex PCR; TCRdb keeps only in-frame clonotypes and omits some of them. The sample gives about 150,000 clones, roughly 90% of which show up once; about 4.1% is in the top ten. The material sequenced was PBMCs or T cells enriched from blood (not recorded which). The receptors were gathered from a woman between 40 and 55 years old who had been exposed to COVID-19.

CDR3 sequence: CASSQVGPRSYNEQFF. The CDR3 DNA reads TGCGCCAGCAGCCAAGTGGGGCCTAGGAGCTACAATGAGCAGTTCTTC. The rearrangement links TRBV4-1 to TRBJ2-1; D may be TRBD1 (5 bases). The CDR3 contains 16 residues. Germline CDR1 and CDR2: MGHRA and YSYEKL. The V gene lost 1 base and the J gene lost 3 bases, with 13 bases spanning the gap.

V usage is TRBV6-1 and J usage is TRBJ1-1; the match to TRBD1 covers 11 bases. This CDR3 region has 15 residues. The V gene's germline CDR1 is MNHNS and CDR2 SASEGT. Trimming at V came to 3 bases and at J to 7 bases, leaving 7 bases not matched to a gene. CDR3 protein: CASSDRDRGYFEAFF. The CDR3, as DNA: TGTGCCAGCAGTGACCGGGACAGGGGGTATTTTGAAGCTTTCTTT.

This clone was counted a single time. The chain recombines TRBV2 with TRBJ1-1; TRBD1 is a possible D gene (6 bases). This CDR3 has 14 residues. Germline V gene sequence: CDR1 SNHLY, CDR2 FYNNEI. V was clipped by 6 bases and J by 1 base, with 12 bases between them. The CDR3 sequence is CASSSQTGNTEAFF. As DNA, the CDR3 is TGTGCCAGCAGCAGCCAGACAGGGAACACTGAAGCTTTCTTT. Supplemented by reference TRBV2 and TRBJ1-1, the full variable domain reads EPEVTQTPSHQVTQMGQEVILRCVPISNHLYFYWYRQILGQKVEFLVSFYNNEISEKSEIFDDQFSVERPDGSNFTLKIRSTKLEDSAMYFCASSSQTGNTEAFFGQGTRLTVV.

This rearrangement joins TRBV6-2 or TRBV6-3 to TRBJ2-7; TRBD2 agrees at 8 bases. The germline V gene encodes CDR1 MNHEY and CDR2 SVGEGT. The V and J ends lost 5 bases and 6 bases, in that order; junction bases with no gene match: 12. The length of the CDR3 is 15 residues. CDR3 region: CASSRPGLGFGEQYF. The CDR3 DNA follows: TGTGCCAGCAGTCGGCCGGGACTAGGGTTTGGCGAGCAGTACTTC.

V usage is TRBV29-1 and J usage is TRBJ2-2; 12 nucleotides align to TRBD2. CDR3 size: 16 residues. Per germline, CDR1 SQVTM and CDR2 ANQGSEA. V shed 7 bases, J shed 4 bases, and the junction held 10 bases outside the gene matches. CDR3 DNA: TGCAGCGCCCTCCTTCGACTAGCGGGAGTCACCGGGGAGCTGTTTTTT. It translates to CSALLRLAGVTGELFF.

The V call is TRBV10-3, the J call TRBJ1-1; D unresolved. The CDR3 is made up of 13 amino acids. Germline CDR1 ENHRY, CDR2 SYGVKD. V was clipped by 6 bases and J by 1 base, with 9 bases between them. CDR3 in amino acids: CAISPRQNTEAFF. The CDR3 region has the DNA TGTGCCATCAGCCCGCGGCAGAACACTGAAGCTTTCTTT.

The chain joins TRBV19 to TRBJ2-2; 7 nucleotides match TRBD2. Germline trimming cut 1 base from V and 5 bases from J; bases unmatched to any gene: 4. In germline, CDR1 is LNHDA, CDR2 SQIVND (reference sequence). This CDR3 comprises 15 residues. CDR3 nucleotides: TGTGCCAGTAGTATAGCGGGAGGAAGGACCGGGGAGCTGTTTTTT. Translating gives CASSIAGGRTGELFF.

J is TRBJ1-6 and V is TRBV7-9, with a weak D call TRBD1 (5 bases). V lost 4 bases and J 8 bases, leaving 15 bases between the germline ends. This CDR3 has 15 amino acids. CDR1 and CDR2 (germline): SEHNR, FQNEAQ (reference sequence). As DNA, the CDR3 is TGTGCCAGCAGCTCATTGGTAGGGGATTATTCACCCCTCCACTTT. Translation gives CASSSLVGDYSPLHF.

V and J are TRBV21-1 and TRBJ1-5; TRBD1 is the table's D call and was not checked against the DNA. TRBV21-1 is annotated as a pseudogene. The CDR3 has 17 amino acids. The CDR3 region is CASSMTGLGHSNQPQHF. In DNA form, the CDR3 reads TGTGCCAGCAGCATGACAGGGTTGGGGCATAGCAATCAGCCCCAGCATTTT.

The CDR3 protein is CASSLQGAQETQYF. The CDR3 region has the DNA TGCGCCAGCAGCCTACAGGGGGCCCAAGAGACCCAGTACTTC. This chain connects TRBV5-1 to TRBJ2-5; 9 bases agree with TRBD1. The CDR3 runs to 14 residues. The ends lost 4 bases at V and 1 base at J; junction bases unmatched: 2. Looked up from germline, CDR1 is SGHRS and CDR2 is YFSETQ. Full variable domain (remainder filled in from reference TRBV5-1 and TRBJ2-5): KAGVTQTPRYLIKTRGQQVTLSCSPISGHRSVSWYQQTPGQGLQFLFEYFSETQRNKGNFPGRFSGRQFSNSRSEMNVSTLELGDSALYLCASSLQGAQETQYFGPGTRLLVL.

This chain connects TRBV5-1 to TRBJ2-5, with D perhaps TRBD2 (5 bases). The CDR3 extends over 15 amino acids. Germline CDR1 SGHRS, CDR2 YFSETQ. V was shortened by 0 bases and J by 1 base, with 10 bases between the two germline ends. CDR3 loop: CASSLGTRGQETQYF. DNA of the CDR3: TGCGCCAGCAGCTTGGGGACCCGGGGCCAAGAGACCCAGTACTTC.

The chain carries TRBV4-2 and TRBJ2-1; D unresolved. This CDR3 is 19 amino acids long. CDR1 is LGHNA and CDR2 is YNFKEQ in the germline V gene. V lost 4 bases to trimming and J lost 0 bases, with 22 bases between them. In DNA, the CDR3 is TGTGCCAGCAGCCCTAGAAGTGGTCCGACTGGAAGCTCCTACAATGAGCAGTTCTTC. This gives the protein CASSPRSGPTGSSYNEQFF.

J is TRBJ2-7 and V is TRBV5-4; weak D call: TRBD1 (6 bases). V was cut by 4 bases and J by 5 bases, with 16 bases left in between. Germline V lookup: CDR1 SGHNT, CDR2 YYREEE (reference sequence). The CDR3 is 14 amino acids. CDR3 sequence: CASSTQGNRDEQYF. Here the CDR3 DNA reads TGTGCCAGCAGCACCCAGGGTAACAGGGACGAGCAGTACTTC.

The J gene is TRBJ1-3, the V gene TRBV2, with 9 bases that match TRBD1. V lost 6 bases and J lost 7; bases outside the gene matches: 13. Germline V gene data show CDR1 as SNHLY and CDR2 as FYNNEI. CDR3 length equals 16 residues. The CDR3 region has the DNA TGTGCCAGCAGACCGGGACAGGGAGATTGGCGTAACACCATATATTTT. It translates to CASRPGQGDWRNTIYF.

The chain employs TRBV25-1 and TRBJ1-1, with TRBD1 matching 8 bases. The CDR3 runs 14 residues. Germline V CDR1 and CDR2: MGHDK, SYGVNS. Germline trimming cut 6 bases from V and 1 base from J; bases unmatched to any gene: 4. CDR3 loop: CASRATGGNTEAFF. The CDR3 DNA sequence: TGTGCCAGCAGGGCTACAGGGGGGAACACTGAAGCTTTCTTT.

The V call is TRBV5-4, the J call TRBJ2-1; 10 nucleotides agree with TRBD1. The CDR3 is 15 residues long. Germline CDR1 and CDR2: SGHNT and YYREEE (reference sequence). With 4 bases clipped from V and 5 bases from J, the junction kept 6 bases outside the gene matches. CDR3 DNA sequence: TGTGCCAGCAGCCTACCGGGACAGGGGAACAATGAGCAGTTCTTC. This gives the protein CASSLPGQGNNEQFF.

The V and J genes are TRBV10-3 and TRBJ1-5; perhaps TRBD1 as D (5 bases). The CDR3 is made up of 14 amino acids. Germline assignment: CDR1 ENHRY and CDR2 SYGVKD. Trimming stripped 3 bases from V and 2 bases from J, with 8 bases between. The CDR3, as DNA: TGTGCCATCAGTGAAGGGGCTGGCAATCAGCCCCAGCATTTT. It specifies CAISEGAGNQPQHF.

This clone was counted once. The chain has TRBV28 and TRBJ2-1; the match to TRBD1 covers 7 bases. V shed 6 bases, J shed 4 bases, and the junction held 6 bases outside the gene matches. CDR3 length: 14 amino acids. Per the germline V gene, CDR1 is MDHEN and CDR2 is SYDVKM. The CDR3 region has the DNA TGTGCCAGCAGACCCGGGACAGAGTACAATGAGCAGTTCTTC. As protein: CASRPGTEYNEQFF.

The chain links TRBV5-1 to TRBJ1-2; possible D gene TRBD1, 5 bases. This CDR3 is built from 13 residues. Germline values: CDR1 SGHRS, CDR2 YFSETQ. V was clipped by 4 bases and J by 5 bases, with 12 bases between them. The CDR3 protein is CASSPDGTYGYTF. Here the CDR3 DNA reads TGCGCCAGCAGCCCTGACGGGACTTATGGCTACACCTTC.

The chain combines TRBV12-5 with TRBJ1-5; 7 nucleotides line up with TRBD1. The CDR3 is 15 amino acids. Germline V gene data show CDR1 as LGHNT and CDR2 as FRNRAP. V lost 5 bases, J lost 3 bases, and 7 bases stayed unmatched. CDR3: CASGATGQYNQPQHF. The CDR3 DNA sequence: TGTGCTAGTGGTGCAACGGGACAGTACAATCAGCCCCAGCATTTT.

The chain links TRBV6-5 to TRBJ1-1; 11 nucleotides line up with TRBD1. Germline assignment: CDR1 MNHEY and CDR2 SVGAGI. The trim removed 6 bases at V and 3 bases at J, leaving 6 bases unmatched. The CDR3 length is 15 residues. The CDR3 here is CASSGQGAGDTEAFF. Here the CDR3 DNA reads TGTGCCAGCAGCGGACAGGGGGCAGGAGACACTGAAGCTTTCTTT.

The gene calls are TRBV6-2 or TRBV6-3 and TRBJ1-1, with 9 bases identical to TRBD1. J was trimmed by 3 bases and V by 2 bases; bases with no gene match: 13. The CDR3 totals 18 residues. The V gene's germline CDR1 is MNHEY and CDR2 SVGEGT. The CDR3 DNA sequence: TGTGCCAGCAGTTACCCAAGGACGGACAGGGGCCGGGACACTGAAGCTTTCTTT. Protein: CASSYPRTDRGRDTEAFF.

The genes are TRBV7-2 and TRBJ1-2; a weak D match, TRBD1 (5 bases). The CDR3 loop spans 14 amino acids. V was pared by 3 bases and J by 2 bases, with 10 bases between. Germline lookup yields CDR1 SGHTA and CDR2 FQGNSA. The CDR3 nucleotides read TGTGCCAGCAGCTTGGTCAGGGAAAACTATGGCTACACCTTC. As protein: CASSLVRENYGYTF.

This sequence joins TRBV5-1 and TRBJ2-7; 13 nucleotides agree with TRBD2. Germline CDR1 reads SGHRS; CDR2 reads YFSETQ. Germline trimming cut 1 base from V and 1 base from J; bases unmatched to any gene: 5. The CDR3 loop spans 17 amino acids. The CDR3 DNA reads TGCGCCAGCAGCTTGACTAGCGGGGGGGCCTCTTCCTACGAGCAGTACTTC. The encoded protein is CASSLTSGGASSYEQYF.

The chain carries TRBV3-1 (or the pseudogene TRBV3-2) and TRBJ1-2; D is ambiguous. Deletions cut 4 bases from V and 3 bases from J, with 12 bases between. Per the germline V gene, CDR1 is LGHDT and CDR2 is YNNKEL (reference sequence). The CDR3 contains 14 residues. In nucleotides, the CDR3 is TGTGCCAGCAGCCTCTTAGCGGTGGACTATGGCTACACCTTC. Its protein is CASSLLAVDYGYTF.

This chain links TRBV6-2 or TRBV6-3 with TRBJ1-5; tentative D call: TRBD1 (6 bases). The CDR3 is 16 amino acids. Germline loops: CDR1 MNHEY, CDR2 SVGEGT. Deletions cut 2 bases from V and 4 bases from J, with 15 bases between. CDR3 protein: CASSYPKGGGNQPQHF. CDR3 in DNA: TGTGCCAGCAGTTACCCCAAAGGGGGAGGGAATCAGCCCCAGCATTTT.

The chain is built from TRBV25-1 and TRBJ2-1; TRBD2 matches 8 bases. Trimming removed 7 bases from V and 2 bases from J; junction bases left unmatched: 7. The CDR3 extends over 15 amino acids. The germline V gene encodes CDR1 MGHDK and CDR2 SYGVNS. CDR3 sequence: CASTLGAGAYNEQFF. CDR3 nucleotide sequence: TGTGCCAGCACCCTAGGAGCGGGAGCCTACAATGAGCAGTTCTTC.

This clone was observed a handful of times. The chain recombines TRBV5-6 with TRBJ1-5; D not certain. This CDR3 comprises 14 residues. The germline V gene encodes CDR1 SGHDT and CDR2 YYEEEE. Trimming left V 1 base short and J 0 bases short, with 5 bases between. The CDR3 DNA reads TGTGCCAGCAGCTTGTTCCTTAGCAATCAGCCCCAGCATTTT. This codes for CASSLFLSNQPQHF.

The rearrangement joins TRBV10-1 to TRBJ1-6; 12 bases are a match to TRBD1. CDR1 is WNHNN and CDR2 is SYGVQD in the germline V gene (reference sequence). V was pared by 3 bases and J by 7 bases, with 7 bases of the junction left unmatched. The CDR3 sequence is 17 residues long. CDR3 nucleotides: TGCGCCAGCAGTGACCCCGGGACAGGGGGCAGGAATTCACCCCTCCACTTT. This gives the protein CASSDPGTGGRNSPLHF.

The chain links TRBV3-1 (or the pseudogene TRBV3-2) to TRBJ1-2; 9 bases are shared with TRBD1. Trimming removed 1 base from V and 6 bases from J; junction bases left unmatched: 0. The CDR3 is 13 amino acids. Germline CDR1 reads LGHDT; CDR2 reads YNNKEL (reference sequence). CDR3 DNA sequence: TGTGCCAGCAGCCAAGGGACAGGGGATGGCTACACCTTC. Encoded protein: CASSQGTGDGYTF.